This section outlines one T cell receptor (beta chain) sequence together with its context. The antigen is not known. As for the donors, each was a healthy bone marrow donor. This record comes from a study of cytomegalovirus exposure and HLA in healthy donors. The study, taken as a whole, reports: Sequence variants that were highly shared formed a cluster that was likely a sequencing artifact. The only immune exposure information that was available was CMV serostatus. It was reported that TCR beta sequences correctly inferred the HLA-A and HLA-B alleles for most subjects.

The CDR3 runs to 14 residues. Between the trimmed V and J ends, which lost 5 bases and 3 bases, there was a span of 11 bases. Germline CDR1 is SNHLY and CDR2 is FYNNEI. The PCR was carried out with 60 Vbeta primers and 13 Jbeta primers. Assay used: immunoSEQ multiplex PCR; TCRdb lists only in-frame clones, some missing. The table shows approximately 200,000 clones, with 84% occurring only once. This chain connects TRBV2 to TRBJ1-5; D might be TRBD1 (5 bases). This TCR derives from a boy under 18 in good health and CMV-seronegative. The sample consisted of PBMCs. This CDR3 reads CASSSQGINQPQHF. In DNA, the CDR3 is TGTGCCAGCAGTTCCCAGGGTATCAATCAGCCCCAGCATTTT.